These T cell receptor beta chains were read from a single sample in a study of blood T cell repertoires in COVID-19. Only in-frame clones appear in the TCRdb table, and some are missing; sequencing was by immunoSEQ multiplex PCR. This repertoire shows 120,000 or so clones, around 91% found once; its top ten account for 3.8%. Specimen: peripheral blood. The receptors derive from a woman aged 60-75 years with COVID-19, enrolled during active disease. Both conserved end residues are part of each CDR3. Fields, in order: CDR3 protein, V gene, J gene, D gene, clone size. A D gene is named only where the DNA matches it firmly. Size tells how often a clone was seen (once, few, many) or the class of an expanded clone, and some rows leave it out.

CDR3: CASSLVPGPIQETQYF
V: TRBV5-1
J: TRBJ2-5
D: NA
size: NA

CDR3: CASSQDLNRRGRVNTEAFF
V: TRBV4-1
J: TRBJ1-1
D: NA
size: few

CDR3: CASSTSKELFF
V: TRBV6-2/TRBV6-3
J: TRBJ2-2
D: NA
size: NA

CDR3: CASGLDFRGTYEQYF
V: TRBV12-5
J: TRBJ2-7
D: NA
size: NA

CDR3: CASSTGGLIEAFF
V: TRBV19
J: TRBJ1-1
D: TRBD1
size: NA

CDR3: CSASRGLYRYTF
V: TRBV20-1
J: TRBJ1-2
D: NA
size: NA

CDR3: CASSLAGTGGEKLFF
V: TRBV5-4
J: TRBJ1-4
D: TRBD1
size: NA

CDR3: CASSLGEQGVRGTIGYTF
V: TRBV11-2
J: TRBJ1-2
D: NA
size: NA

CDR3: CASSTRDRANTGELFF
V: TRBV9
J: TRBJ2-2
D: TRBD1
size: NA

CDR3: CASTSGQGEQPQHF
V: TRBV21-1
J: TRBJ1-5
D: NA
size: NA

CDR3: CASSETGIETQYF
V: TRBV25-1
J: TRBJ2-5
D: TRBD1
size: NA

CDR3: CASSQDRGQDGNTIYF
V: TRBV4-3
J: TRBJ1-3
D: TRBD1
size: NA

CDR3: CATRAQGPPETQYF
V: TRBV19
J: TRBJ2-5
D: NA
size: NA

CDR3: CASSQGGGQQETQYF
V: TRBV3-1/TRBV3-2
J: TRBJ2-5
D: NA
size: once

CDR3: CAITGTGNSNEQFF
V: TRBV10-3
J: TRBJ2-1
D: TRBD1
size: NA

CDR3: CASTDRVKRTQYF
V: TRBV27
J: TRBJ2-5
D: TRBD1
size: NA

CDR3: CASSQGNRGRGELFF
V: TRBV4-3
J: TRBJ2-2
D: TRBD1
size: NA

CDR3: CASSPRLSSGNTIYF
V: TRBV11-2
J: TRBJ1-3
D: NA
size: once

CDR3: CASSPDRGEHQPQHF
V: TRBV7-2
J: TRBJ1-5
D: TRBD1
size: NA

CDR3: CASSATGGDQPQHF
V: TRBV2
J: TRBJ1-5
D: TRBD1
size: few